The 10 T cell receptor beta chains reported below all come from one sample, sequenced in a study of Graves' ophthalmopathy and Graves' hyperthyroidism. The study amplified TCR beta CDR3 regions using RNA transcripts. Scientists carried out first-round RT-PCR using HTBI primers and then a second-round multiplex PCR. TCRdb called the multiplex PCR reads again in MiXCR, with one record for every CDR3 protein. This table has roughly 380,000 distinct CDR3 sequences, 15% appearing once. Sequencing was done on a sample of peripheral blood. The receptors here all came from a young woman with stable Graves' hyperthyroidism.

This clonotype has a handful of counts. This sequence may be a read error, since a much larger clone differs from it by one base. The rearrangement uses TRBV9 and TRBJ2-5, with a tentative D call TRBD2 (6 bases). Germline-derived CDR1 and CDR2 are SGDLS and YYNGEE. The CDR3 extends over 15 amino acids. CDR3 sequence: CAISTSAGLEETQYF. The DNA of the CDR3 is TGTGCCATCAGCACCTCGGCGGGACTCGAAGAGACCCAGTACTTC.

This clonotype was found a few times. This chain uses TRBV12-3 or TRBV12-4 with TRBJ1-2; possibly TRBD1 for D (6 bases). V was trimmed by 5 bases and J by 6 bases, leaving 16 bases between them. CDR3 size: 14 residues. The CDR3 sequence is CASSLQGSYDGYTF. DNA of the CDR3: TGTGCCAGCAGTCTACAGGGTAGTTATGATGGCTACACCTTC.

This clonotype was detected a few times. The rearrangement uses TRBV4-1 and TRBJ1-1, with D tentatively TRBD1 (6 bases). This CDR3 has 15 residues. Germline loops: CDR1 MGHRA, CDR2 YSYEKL. The V end lost 3 bases, the J end lost 0 bases, and 11 bases lay between the germline ends. The CDR3 nucleotides are TGCGCCAGCAGCCAGGGGGCGGCCATGAACACTGAAGCTTTCTTT. It translates to CASSQGAAMNTEAFF.

The rearrangement joins TRBV6-2 or TRBV6-3 to TRBJ2-7; TRBD2 matches 7 bases. Looked up from germline, CDR1 is MNHEY and CDR2 is SVGEGT. The CDR3 consists of 14 residues. V trimming: 6 bases; J trimming: 2 bases; junction bases outside the gene matches: 7. The CDR3 DNA reads as TGTGCCAGCAGCCCGGGACTACCTACCTACGAGCAGTACTTC. This sequence encodes CASSPGLPTYEQYF.

There are many counts of this clonotype. V usage is TRBV10-3 and J usage is TRBJ1-5; no definite D call. Trimming shortened V by 1 base and J by 0 bases, and 16 bases separated the two germline ends. Germline CDR1 is ENHRY and CDR2 is SYGVKD. CDR3 size: 18 residues. The CDR3 region is CAISEYGPTDYSNQPQHF. As DNA, the CDR3 is TGTGCCATCAGTGAGTATGGCCCAACCGACTATAGCAATCAGCCCCAGCATTTT.

This clonotype was seen at least ten times. The chain combines TRBV2 with TRBJ1-1, with D possibly TRBD1 on 6 matching bases. The CDR3 has 14 residues. The V and J ends lost 4 bases and 4 bases respectively, with 13 bases between them. CDR1 SNHLY and CDR2 FYNNEI come from the germline V gene. The CDR3 loop is CASSVSGAGTEAFF. The CDR3 DNA follows: TGTGCCAGCAGTGTTTCGGGGGCTGGCACTGAAGCTTTCTTT.

The chain uses TRBV27 and TRBJ2-3; D is unclear. Between the trimmed V and J ends, which lost 2 bases and 6 bases, there was a span of 9 bases. The CDR3 length is 13 residues. Germline assignment: CDR1 MNHEY and CDR2 SMNVEV (reference sequence). This chain's CDR3 is CASSLTILDTQYF. CDR3 sequence (DNA): TGTGCCAGCAGTTTAACTATTTTGGATACGCAGTATTTT.

At least ten counts were recorded for this clonotype. The V gene is TRBV11-1, the J gene TRBJ2-7; 7 bases map to TRBD1. J lost 5 bases, V lost 3 bases, and 10 bases had no gene match. The CDR3 is 15 residues long. CDR1 is SGHAT and CDR2 is FQDESV in the germline V gene (reference sequence). For the CDR3, the DNA is TGTGCCAGCAGCTTTAGCCTACAGGGGCACGACGAGCAGTACTTC. Amino acid sequence: CASSFSLQGHDEQYF.

This clonotype has ten or more counts. The CDR3 DNA is TGTGCCAGCAGTTACCCTGGACAACGTGGCACTGAAGCTTTCTTT. It specifies CASSYPGQRGTEAFF. The V gene is TRBV6-5, the J gene TRBJ1-1; possible D gene TRBD1, 5 bases. The V end lost 2 bases, the J end lost 4 bases, and 14 bases lay between the germline ends. Germline lookup yields CDR1 MNHEY and CDR2 SVGAGI. The CDR3 loop spans 15 amino acids.

For this clonotype: A much larger clone differs by one base, so this may be a read error. This chain uses TRBV7-3 with TRBJ1-2, with D possibly being TRBD1 (5 bases). The CDR3 is 17 amino acids. Per germline, CDR1 SGHTA and CDR2 FQGTGA. The CDR3 reads CASRLEASRGAIYGYTF. Written as DNA, the CDR3 is TGTGCCAGCCGCTTAGAGGCCTCCCGAGGGGCCATCTATGGCTACACCTTC.